The present TCR beta chain was sequenced within a study of shared clonotypes between healthy human individuals. The CDR3 runs to 12 residues. Germline lookup yields CDR1 GTSNPN and CDR2 SVGIG (reference sequence). Trimming stripped 2 bases from V and 9 bases from J, with 13 bases between. This table comes from immunoSEQ multiplex PCR, and its TCRdb copy is limited to in-frame clones, with some not included. Among millions of clones, about 95% were seen once, and the ten largest hold about 0.13%. This TCR derives from a young man in good health. The rearrangement uses TRBV30 and TRBJ2-5, with D hard to call. The specimen sequenced was naive CD4+ T cells sorted from blood. As to subset: CD45RA+ positively selected. The CDR3 nucleotides are TGTGCCTGGAGTCGGCGCGAGCATGCCCAGTACTTC. Its protein product is CAWSRREHAQYF.